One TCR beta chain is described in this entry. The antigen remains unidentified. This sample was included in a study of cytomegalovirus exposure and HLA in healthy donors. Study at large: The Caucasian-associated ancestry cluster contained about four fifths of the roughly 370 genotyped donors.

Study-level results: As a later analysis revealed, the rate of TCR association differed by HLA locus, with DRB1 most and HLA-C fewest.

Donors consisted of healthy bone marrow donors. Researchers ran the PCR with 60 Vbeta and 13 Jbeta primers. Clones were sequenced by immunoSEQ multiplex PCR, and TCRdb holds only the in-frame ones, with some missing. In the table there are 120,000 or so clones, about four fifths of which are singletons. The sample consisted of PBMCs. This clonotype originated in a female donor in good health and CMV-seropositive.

CDR3 sequence (DNA): TGTGCCTGGAAGGGGGATAGCTCCTACGAGCAGTACTTC. As protein: CAWKGDSSYEQYF. The chain carries TRBV30 and TRBJ2-7; D is perhaps TRBD1 (6 bases). The V end lost 4 bases, the J end lost 0 bases, and 10 bases lay between the germline ends. This CDR3 contains 13 residues. Per germline, CDR1 GTSNPN and CDR2 SVGIG (reference sequence). The full variable domain, completed using reference TRBV30 and TRBJ2-7, is SQTIHQWPATLVQPVGSPLSLECTVEGTSNPNLYWYRQAAGRGLQLLFYSVGIGQISSEVPQNLSASRPQDRQFILSSKKLLLSDSGFYLCAWKGDSSYEQYFGPGTRLTVT.